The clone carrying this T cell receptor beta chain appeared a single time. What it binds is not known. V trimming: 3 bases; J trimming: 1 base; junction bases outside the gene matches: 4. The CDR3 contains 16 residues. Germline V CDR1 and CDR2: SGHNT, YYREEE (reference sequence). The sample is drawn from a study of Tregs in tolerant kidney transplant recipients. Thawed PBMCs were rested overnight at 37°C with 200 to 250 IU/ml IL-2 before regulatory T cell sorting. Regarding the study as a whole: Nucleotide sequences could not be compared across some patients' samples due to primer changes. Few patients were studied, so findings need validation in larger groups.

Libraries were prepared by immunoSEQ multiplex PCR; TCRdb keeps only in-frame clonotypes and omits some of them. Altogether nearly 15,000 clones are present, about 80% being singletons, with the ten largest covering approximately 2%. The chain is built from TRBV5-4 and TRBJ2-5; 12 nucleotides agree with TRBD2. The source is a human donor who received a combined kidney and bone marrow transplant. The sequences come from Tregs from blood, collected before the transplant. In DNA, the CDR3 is TGTGCCAGCAGCTCTTTGGGACTAGCGGGCCAAGAGACCCAGTACTTC. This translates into CASSSLGLAGQETQYF. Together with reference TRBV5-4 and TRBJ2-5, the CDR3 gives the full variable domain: ETGVTQSPTHLIKTRGQQVTLRCSSQSGHNTVSWYQQALGQGPQFIFQYYREEENGRGNFPPRFSGLQFPNYSSELNVNALELDDSALYLCASSSLGLAGQETQYFGPGTRLLVL.